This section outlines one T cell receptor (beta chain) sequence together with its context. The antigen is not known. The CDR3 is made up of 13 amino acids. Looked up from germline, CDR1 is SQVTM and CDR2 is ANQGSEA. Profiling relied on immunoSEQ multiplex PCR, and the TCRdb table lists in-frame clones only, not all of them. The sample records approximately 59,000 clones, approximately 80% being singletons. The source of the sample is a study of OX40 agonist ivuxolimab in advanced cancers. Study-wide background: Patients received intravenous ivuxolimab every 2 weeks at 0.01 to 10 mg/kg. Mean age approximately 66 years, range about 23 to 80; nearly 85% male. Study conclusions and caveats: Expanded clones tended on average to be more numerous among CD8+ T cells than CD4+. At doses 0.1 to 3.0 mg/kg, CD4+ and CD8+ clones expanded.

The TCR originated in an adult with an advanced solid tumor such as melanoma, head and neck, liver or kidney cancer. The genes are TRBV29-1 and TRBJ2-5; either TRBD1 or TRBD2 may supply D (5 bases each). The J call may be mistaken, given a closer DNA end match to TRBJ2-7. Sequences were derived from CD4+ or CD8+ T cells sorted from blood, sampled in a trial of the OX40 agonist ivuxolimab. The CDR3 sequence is CSVISGTSYEQYF. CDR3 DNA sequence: TGCAGCGTTATATCCGGGACCTCCTACGAGCAGTACTTC.